This T cell receptor (beta chain) comes out of a study of T-cell reconstitution after alpha-beta-depleted transplantation in children. Study outcomes and limitations: At around two months after transplant, the alpha-beta T cells were reportedly derived from several hundred expanded clones that came from non-depleted graft cells. From surviving recipient T cells and thymic progenitors came the high day-60 TCRbeta diversity observed in some patients. Diversity and T-cell counts at one year after transplant derived mostly from new T cells.

Unique molecular identifiers tagged the TCRbeta library. One entry per CDR3 protein, called by TCRdb with MiXCR from the PCR reads. This sample has around 190,000 distinct CDR3 sequences, with around 7% found just once. This clonotype was counted ten times or more. Its specificity is unknown. Per the germline V gene, CDR1 is MNHEY and CDR2 is SVGAGI. This CDR3 spans 19 amino acids. Trimming removed 2 bases at V and 5 bases at J, with 22 bases between. The rearrangement links TRBV6-5 to TRBJ1-6, with a tentative D call TRBD1 (5 bases). This sample comprised PBMCs, obtained before TCRalphabeta/CD19-depleted stem cell transplant. The receptor's source is a boy aged 2 to 10 with acute lymphoblastic leukemia, due to receive a stem cell transplant. The DNA of the CDR3 is TGTGCCAGCAGTTACGCCTTCGAGAGGCGACAGCCCAATAATTCACCCCTCCACTTT. Protein product: CASSYAFERRQPNNSPLHF.